The 28 T cell receptor beta chains below all came from one sample that was sequenced in a study of lymphopenia after photon versus proton radiotherapy. TCRdb's table, derived via immunoSEQ multiplex PCR, lists solely in-frame clones and lacks some. The sample carries approximately 170,000 clones, around nine tenths recorded once. The material sequenced was peripheral blood, taken from a patient treated with photon-based radiotherapy. These receptors all come from a man aged 45-65 years with gastric cancer.

The V gene is TRBV28, the J gene TRBJ2-2; a weak D match, TRBD1 (5 bases). The CDR3 extends over 16 amino acids. Trimming removed 5 bases at V and 0 bases at J, with 13 bases between. CDR1 and CDR2 (germline): MDHEN, SYDVKM. The CDR3 region is CASSGSTGTNTGELFF. The CDR3 DNA follows: TGTGCCAGCAGTGGTAGCACAGGTACGAACACCGGGGAGCTGTTTTTT. The whole variable domain, remainder taken from reference TRBV28 and TRBJ2-2, is DVKVTQSSRYLVKRTGEKVFLECVQDMDHENMFWYRQDPGLGLRLIYFSYDVKMKEKGDIPEGYSVSREKKERFSLILESASTNQTSMYLCASSGSTGTNTGELFFGEGSRLTVL.

This chain uses TRBV5-8 with TRBJ2-3; D gene unclear. V lost 5 bases to trimming and J lost 4 bases, with 11 bases between them. From germline, CDR1 is SGHTS and CDR2 YDEGEE. CDR3 length: 13 amino acids. CDR3 amino acids: CASRLGPPDTQYF. CDR3 DNA sequence: TGTGCCAGCAGGCTTGGGCCCCCAGATACGCAGTATTTT.

The genes are TRBV4-2 and TRBJ2-7; a possible D gene is TRBD2 (5 bases). This CDR3 is built from 13 residues. In germline, CDR1 is LGHNA, CDR2 YNFKEQ. Trimming took 0 bases from V and 2 from J, leaving 5 bases between them. The CDR3 protein is CASSQDGAYEQYF. The CDR3 DNA is TGTGCCAGCAGCCAAGACGGGGCCTACGAGCAGTACTTC.

For this clone: The sample has other DNA sequences that encode this CDR3 too. The V call is TRBV18, the J call TRBJ1-1; D uncertain. CDR1 is KGHSH, CDR2 LQKENI, per germline. Trimming shortened V by 3 bases and J by 2 bases, and 7 bases separated the two germline ends. CDR3 length: 13 amino acids. This CDR3 is CASSPSGNTEAFF. The CDR3 region has the DNA TGTGCCAGCTCACCCTCGGGTAACACTGAAGCTTTCTTT.

The genes are TRBV29-1 and TRBJ1-2, with D possibly TRBD1 on 5 matching bases. Germline V gene sequence: CDR1 SQVTM, CDR2 ANQGSEA. Deletions cut 4 bases from V and 6 bases from J, with 18 bases between. This CDR3 region has 14 residues. CDR3 DNA: TGCAGCGTTGTCGGGGACGGCTTAACGAATGGCTACACCTTC. It translates to CSVVGDGLTNGYTF.

This clone was detected once. The CDR3 DNA follows: TGCGCCAGCAGCAAGGCTAGCGGATCCACAGATACGCAGTATTTT. This sequence encodes CASSKASGSTDTQYF. J is TRBJ2-3 and V is TRBV5-1, with 7 bases identical to TRBD2. V shed 4 bases, J shed 2 bases, and the junction held 7 bases outside the gene matches. The CDR3 loop spans 15 amino acids. Germline assignment: CDR1 SGHRS and CDR2 YFSETQ.

This chain joins TRBV6-6 and TRBJ2-7, with a tentative D call TRBD2 (6 bases). CDR3 length: 12 residues. Trimming removed 5 bases from V and 7 bases from J, with 12 bases in between. Germline CDR1 is MNHNY and CDR2 is SVGAGI (reference sequence). The DNA for the CDR3 is TGTGCCAGCAGTCACGGGGGTAATGAGCAGTACTTC. This sequence encodes CASSHGGNEQYF.

The CDR3 DNA is TGCGCCAGACGACAGGGTACCAACGAGCAGTACTTC. This translates into CARRQGTNEQYF. V is TRBV5-1 and J is TRBJ2-7; the match to TRBD1 covers 7 bases. This CDR3 is built from 12 residues. CDR1 and CDR2 from the germline V gene are SGHRS and YFSETQ. J was trimmed by 5 bases and V by 8 bases; bases with no gene match: 7.

This clone was seen only once. V is TRBV5-1 and J is TRBJ1-4; a weak D match, TRBD1 (5 bases). This CDR3 spans 13 amino acids. V lost 1 base to trimming and J lost 6 bases, with 7 bases between them. Germline values: CDR1 SGHRS, CDR2 YFSETQ. Here the CDR3 reads CASSLSGDEKLFF. CDR3 nucleotide sequence: TGCGCCAGCAGCTTGTCGGGGGATGAAAAACTGTTTTTT. The full variable domain, completed using reference TRBV5-1 and TRBJ1-4, is KAGVTQTPRYLIKTRGQQVTLSCSPISGHRSVSWYQQTPGQGLQFLFEYFSETQRNKGNFPGRFSGRQFSNSRSEMNVSTLELGDSALYLCASSLSGDEKLFFGSGTQLSVL.

This clone was picked up a small number of times. The chain links TRBV5-4 to TRBJ2-3, with 12 bases that match TRBD2. The trim removed 0 bases at V and 1 base at J, leaving 9 bases unmatched. CDR1 and CDR2 from the germline V gene are SGHNT and YYREEE (reference sequence). This CDR3 has 19 amino acids. The CDR3 is CASSLEELAGGPGTDTQYF. CDR3 sequence (DNA): TGTGCCAGCAGCTTGGAGGAGCTAGCGGGAGGGCCGGGCACAGATACGCAGTATTTT.

The CDR3 DNA is TGTGCCAGCAGCGCAGCGGACAGGGGAATGTTTGGTAATGAAAAACTGTTTTTT. Protein: CASSAADRGMFGNEKLFF. This rearrangement joins TRBV7-6 to TRBJ1-4; 9 bases agree with TRBD1. This CDR3 contains 18 residues. Germline loops: CDR1 SGHVS, CDR2 FNYEAQ. With V trimmed by 5 bases and J by 4 bases, 14 bases remained unmatched.

V and J are TRBV6-4 and TRBJ2-3; D possibly corresponds to TRBD2 (6 bases). Trimming removed 0 bases at V and 2 bases at J, with 9 bases between. Looked up from germline, CDR1 is MRHNA and CDR2 is SNTAGT. This CDR3 has 15 residues. CDR3 sequence: CASSDSERATDTQYF. Written as DNA, the CDR3 is TGTGCCAGCAGTGACTCGGAGCGGGCCACAGATACGCAGTATTTT.

J is TRBJ1-1 and V is TRBV6-5, with a tentative D call TRBD1 (5 bases). This CDR3 contains 13 residues. The germline V and J ends were trimmed by 2 bases and 5 bases, with 9 bases remaining between them. Germline V lookup: CDR1 MNHEY, CDR2 SVGAGI. CDR3 in amino acids: CASSYGGKTEAFF. The CDR3 bases are TGTGCCAGCAGTTACGGGGGGAAGACTGAAGCTTTCTTT.

This clone showed up just once. This chain connects TRBV11-2 to TRBJ1-1; D is unresolved. V lost 0 bases to trimming and J lost 8 bases, with 7 bases between them. This CDR3 region has 12 residues. Germline V gene sequence: CDR1 SGHAT, CDR2 FQNNGV. CDR3 amino acids: CASSLDRREAFF. The CDR3 DNA follows: TGTGCCAGCAGCTTAGATAGAAGGGAAGCTTTCTTT.

This sequence joins TRBV27 and TRBJ2-3; possibly TRBD2 for D (6 bases). The CDR3 length is 17 residues. Germline V gives CDR1 MNHEY, CDR2 SMNVEV (reference sequence). With 6 bases removed from V and 3 bases from J, the gap between germline ends came to 22 bases. CDR3: CASRPTLWGRRTDTQYF. CDR3 coding DNA: TGTGCCAGCAGACCAACCCTTTGGGGGAGGAGGACAGATACGCAGTATTTT.

The chain recombines TRBV30 with TRBJ1-1; weak D call: TRBD1 (6 bases). The CDR3 runs 14 residues. Trimming took 1 base from V and 6 from J, leaving 15 bases between them. Germline CDR1 reads GTSNPN; CDR2 reads SVGIG (reference sequence). CDR3 nucleotide sequence: TGTGCCTGGAGTGCAACTAACAGGGCTCCTGAAGCTTTCTTT. Amino acids: CAWSATNRAPEAFF.

The V gene is TRBV5-1, the J gene TRBJ2-5, with 7 bases identical to TRBD2. The germline gives CDR1 SGHRS, CDR2 YFSETQ. The CDR3 has 16 amino acids. With 2 bases clipped from V and 1 base from J, the junction kept 8 bases outside the gene matches. The CDR3 protein is CASSFLGGSPQETQYF. In DNA, the CDR3 is TGCGCCAGCAGCTTCCTTGGCGGGAGTCCCCAAGAGACCCAGTACTTC.

This chain links TRBV10-3 with TRBJ1-2, with D tentatively TRBD1 (6 bases). Trimming pared 8 bases from V and 2 bases from J, leaving 12 bases between. The CDR3 has 13 residues. Germline V lookup: CDR1 ENHRY, CDR2 SYGVKD. The DNA for the CDR3 is TGTGCCATCGGGGGCAAAGAAAACTATGGCTACACCTTC. Translation: CAIGGKENYGYTF.

V is TRBV19 and J is TRBJ2-7; 7 nucleotides line up with TRBD2. V was clipped by 3 bases and J by 3 bases; unmatched bases: 2. The CDR3 contains 13 residues. From germline, CDR1 is LNHDA and CDR2 SQIVND (reference sequence). DNA of the CDR3: TGTGCCAGTAGTATCGGGACTAACTACGAGCAGTACTTC. Its protein product is CASSIGTNYEQYF.

The V and J genes are TRBV2 and TRBJ1-2; 7 bases line up with TRBD1. V dropped 6 bases and J dropped 2; count of bases not matched to a gene: 6. Germline assignment: CDR1 SNHLY and CDR2 FYNNEI. This CDR3 region has 14 residues. The CDR3 sequence is CASRPDRTNYGYTF. The CDR3 DNA reads TGTGCCAGCAGGCCGGACAGGACGAACTATGGCTACACCTTC.

The chain employs TRBV2 and TRBJ2-3; no firm D call. Germline CDR1 and CDR2: SNHLY and FYNNEI. The germline V and J ends were trimmed by 0 bases and 2 bases, with 9 bases remaining between them. CDR3 size: 15 residues. The CDR3 DNA is TGTGCCAGCAGTGAAGCGCAAGGGTCCACAGATACGCAGTATTTT. It codes for CASSEAQGSTDTQYF. Looking up the rest from reference TRBV2 and TRBJ2-3 gives the full variable domain: EPEVTQTPSHQVTQMGQEVILRCVPISNHLYFYWYRQILGQKVEFLVSFYNNEISEKSEIFDDQFSVERPDGSNFTLKIRSTKLEDSAMYFCASSEAQGSTDTQYFGPGTRLTVL.

The chain employs TRBV29-1 and TRBJ2-2; TRBD2 matches at 12 bases. Germline trimming cut 6 bases from V and 8 bases from J; bases unmatched to any gene: 10. The CDR3 is 15 amino acids. Germline V gene sequence: CDR1 SQVTM, CDR2 ANQGSEA. The CDR3 is CSVLPRLAGVGELFF. DNA of the CDR3: TGCAGCGTCCTCCCGCGACTAGCGGGAGTGGGGGAGCTGTTTTTT.

To note about this clone: Different DNA sequences within this sample yield the same CDR3. The V gene is TRBV9, the J gene TRBJ2-3; the match to TRBD2 covers 11 bases. This CDR3 spans 17 amino acids. Losses at the gene ends were 0 bases for V and 0 bases for J; bases not matched to a gene: 3. Germline CDR1 is SGDLS and CDR2 is YYNGEE. The CDR3 DNA follows: TGTGCCAGCAGCGTAGGACTAGCGGGAACTAGCACAGATACGCAGTATTTT. Translating gives CASSVGLAGTSTDTQYF.

This rearrangement joins TRBV4-1 to TRBJ2-5; the match to TRBD2 covers 9 bases. Germline values: CDR1 MGHRA, CDR2 YSYEKL. V was pared by 3 bases and J by 5 bases, with 4 bases of the junction left unmatched. This CDR3 has 14 residues. CDR3 DNA sequence: TGCGCCAGCAGCCAGGCGGGAGGGACGGAGACCCAGTACTTC. It translates to CASSQAGGTETQYF.

As for this clone: In the same sample, other DNA sequences code for this CDR3. The chain joins TRBV9 to TRBJ2-6; D uncertain. Germline V gives CDR1 SGDLS, CDR2 YYNGEE. Deletions cut 0 bases from V and 2 bases from J, with 6 bases between. The length of the CDR3 is 15 residues. The CDR3 DNA sequence: TGTGCCAGCAGCGTAGTAGGGACTGGGGCCAACGTCCTGACTTTC. Protein sequence: CASSVVGTGANVLTF.

The V gene is TRBV27, the J gene TRBJ1-2; 10 bases match TRBD1. Germline assignment: CDR1 MNHEY and CDR2 SMNVEV (reference sequence). V lost 5 bases and J lost 8; bases outside the gene matches: 5. This CDR3 region has 13 residues. CDR3 region: CASSRQGARGYTF. CDR3 nucleotides: TGTGCCAGCAGTCGACAGGGGGCGCGGGGCTACACCTTC.

The chain combines TRBV11-2 with TRBJ1-4; D is ambiguous. V was cut by 4 bases and J by 2 bases, with 14 bases left in between. CDR3 length: 16 residues. CDR1 is SGHAT and CDR2 is FQNNGV in the germline V gene. CDR3 nucleotide sequence: TGTGCCAGCAGCTCGGAGATAAGGGTTACTAATGAAAAACTGTTTTTT. Protein: CASSSEIRVTNEKLFF.

This sequence joins TRBV6-1 and TRBJ1-1; unclear D gene. V lost 0 bases and J lost 4, with 9 bases in between. The CDR3 loop spans 14 amino acids. The germline gives CDR1 MNHNS, CDR2 SASEGT. CDR3 sequence (DNA): TGTGCCAGCAGTGAAGCGGGAGGTCGCACTGAAGCTTTCTTT. Protein product: CASSEAGGRTEAFF.